This record covers a single T cell receptor (beta chain). The sample comes from a study of blood T cell repertoires in COVID-19. At the level of the study: The United States, Italy and Spain were the sources of the acute and convalescent COVID-19 samples.

Original processing methods: Nucleated cell counts were estimated from reference gene primer amplification. Using immunoSEQ multiplex PCR, the repertoire was profiled, and TCRdb retains in-frame clones only, with some absent. The V and J calls and the clone size are those of that table, but D and trimming were determined from the DNA. The sample has some 72,000 clones; about 90% are singletons. This CDR3 has 13 amino acids. With 3 bases removed from V and 3 bases from J, the gap between germline ends came to 9 bases. Looked up from germline, CDR1 is WSHSY and CDR2 is SAAADI. The TCR originated in a man between 45 and 60 years old with active COVID-19. Sequencing was carried out using peripheral blood. The chain combines TRBV10-2 with TRBJ2-7, with a tentative D call TRBD2 (6 bases). In DNA, the CDR3 is TGCGCCAGCAGTGACGCGGACTACTACGAGCAGTACTTC. Its protein is CASSDADYYEQYF.